Listed here is a single TCR beta chain. What it binds is not known. This specimen belongs to a study of cytomegalovirus exposure and HLA in healthy donors. From germline, CDR1 is PRHDT and CDR2 FYEKMQ (reference sequence). V was pared by 6 bases and J by 6 bases, with 15 bases between. There are 13 residues in the CDR3. In the PCR, 60 Vbeta and 13 Jbeta primers were used. TCRdb keeps only in-frame clones here, not all; method: immunoSEQ multiplex PCR. The sample includes approximately 76,000 clones, roughly 85% of them seen just once. Overall study results and limits: Later analysis identified a missense DCLRE1C variant that was linked to TCR beta V- and J-gene trimming. Most of the CMV-associated TCR beta chains (in a later analysis) appeared to be HLA-restricted. Most TCR sequences were seen very rarely across donors, but some public TCRs occurred in many.

The genes are TRBV13 and TRBJ2-7, with unresolved D. Source material: PBMCs. This clonotype was obtained from a young man in good health and CMV-seronegative. This chain's CDR3 is CASSLRGLGEQYF. CDR3 sequence (DNA): TGTGCCAGCAGTTTACGCGGTCTCGGCGAGCAGTACTTC.